The clone carrying this TCR beta chain was detected only a few times. Its specificity is unknown. Germline V lookup: CDR1 MNHNS, CDR2 SASEGT. The V and J ends lost 6 bases and 2 bases respectively, with 10 bases between them. CDR3 length: 13 amino acids. This sample is drawn from a study of blood T cells in healthy people across ages. A second PCR of roughly 7 to 11 cycles used a sample-barcoded 5' primer and a J-beta primer mix. A tag from a template-switch adaptor with 12 random nucleotides marked each cDNA molecule. TCRdb reanalysed the 5' RACE reads using MiXCR and keeps one entry per CDR3 protein. In the table there are roughly 2 million distinct CDR3 sequences, about 50% of which are singletons. Whole-study results and caveats: Long-lived donors had more naive CD4+ cells and higher diversity than aged donors. From one million sequenced T cells, diversity estimates were lower bounds.

The receptor was derived from a middle-aged woman in good health. Sequencing used blood. The J gene is TRBJ1-2, the V gene TRBV6-1, with D hard to call. The CDR3 nucleotides read TGTGCCAGCAGAGTGGGGATGAACTATGGCTACACCTTC. It translates to CASRVGMNYGYTF.